This TCR beta chain was recovered during a study of blood T cell repertoires in COVID-19 (dated by TCRdb to 2019 to 2021). Concerning the study at large: The collaborator samples originated in the United States, Italy and Spain and spanned the acute and convalescent phases of COVID-19. The material from the prospective study consisted of cDNA or gDNA derived from T cells, B-cell-depleted T cells, or PBMCs. The dataset comprised deeply sampled blood TCRbeta repertoires from subjects exposed to, actively infected with, or recovered from COVID-19. The repertoires were released in a freely available public database intended as a resource for research on the immune response to SARS-CoV-2. The samples were drawn from the first 160 participants of the ongoing ImmuneRACE study and from roughly 1,300 subjects provided by 6 global collaborators. The sample metadata nearly always contained a de-identified subject ID, COVID-19 status, age in years and sex. Where HLA class I and class II types were available, the types were taken from metadata supplied by the sample provider, not from assay-based typing.

The collaborating institutions used their own protocols to collect whole blood in K2EDTA tubes. Collaborator samples were shipped for TCRbeta analysis as frozen whole blood, isolated PBMCs, or DNA extracted from either sample type. TCRbeta CDR3 regions were amplified from genomic DNA by means of the immunoSEQ Assay, a bias-controlled multiplex PCR. The study's processing was this. The number of nucleated cells in each sample was estimated by amplification of reference gene primers within the assay. To quantify the absolute abundance of each unique TCRbeta CDR3 rearrangement, sequence reads were collapsed and filtered. For each sample, productive Simpson clonality was calculated as the square root of Simpson's diversity index across productive rearrangements. The clones in this table, taken by TCRdb from immuneACCESS, are in-frame only. Not every clone is retained; where verified, under half of the shortfall comes from an unresolved V gene, and the cause of the rest is unknown. The V and J calls and clone size come from that table; D and trimming were worked out from the DNA. Across this sample there are roughly 69,000 clones, with roughly 88% seen only once. The top ten clones comprise more than 4% of the sample.

As to this clone: Its antigen remains unidentified. No per-base quality is available; no much larger clone lies one base away.

The germline V gene encodes CDR1 SGHVS and CDR2 FNYEAQ. The CDR3 has 14 amino acids, counting the end cysteine and phenylalanine. The only DNA kept is the CDR3, 42 bases in frame from the first base. Between the V and J ends, shortened by 5 bases and 0 bases respectively, the junction contains 8 bases. Findings and caveats that apply to the study as a whole: Clinical and demographic metadata were provided uncurated, with the amount varying by source and participant.

The TCR originated in a human donor in a cohort sampled during active COVID-19. This chain is built from TRBV7-6 and TRBJ1-3, with the D gene not confidently named. Sequenced sample: peripheral blood. The bases are TGTGCCAGCAGCCCCGGGGTCTCTGGAAACACCATATATTTT. The resulting protein is CASSPGVSGNTIYF.